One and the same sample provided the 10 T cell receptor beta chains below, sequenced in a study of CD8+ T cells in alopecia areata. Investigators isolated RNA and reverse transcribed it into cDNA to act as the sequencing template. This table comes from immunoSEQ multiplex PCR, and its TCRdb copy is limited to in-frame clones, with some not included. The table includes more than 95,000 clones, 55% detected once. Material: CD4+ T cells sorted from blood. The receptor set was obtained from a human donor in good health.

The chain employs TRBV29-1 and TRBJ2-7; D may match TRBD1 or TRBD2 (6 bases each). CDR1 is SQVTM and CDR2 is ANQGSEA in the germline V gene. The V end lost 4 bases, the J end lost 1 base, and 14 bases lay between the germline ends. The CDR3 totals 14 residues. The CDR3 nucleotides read TGCAGCGTTGTAGTTAGGGGGGTTTCCTACGAGCAGTACTTC. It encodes CSVVVRGVSYEQYF.

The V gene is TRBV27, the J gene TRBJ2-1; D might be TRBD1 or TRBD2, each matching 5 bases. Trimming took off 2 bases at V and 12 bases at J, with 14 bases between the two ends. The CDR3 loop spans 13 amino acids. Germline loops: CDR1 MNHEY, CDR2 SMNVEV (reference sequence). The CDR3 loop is CASSLQYGGGQFF. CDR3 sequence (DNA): TGTGCCAGCAGTTTACAATATGGGGGTGGGCAGTTCTTC.

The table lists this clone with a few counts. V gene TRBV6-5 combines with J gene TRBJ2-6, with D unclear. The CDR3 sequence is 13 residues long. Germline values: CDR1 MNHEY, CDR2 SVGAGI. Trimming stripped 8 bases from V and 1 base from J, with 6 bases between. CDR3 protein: CASSRSGANVLTF. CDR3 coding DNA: TGTGCCAGCTCGCGGTCTGGGGCCAACGTCCTGACTTTC.

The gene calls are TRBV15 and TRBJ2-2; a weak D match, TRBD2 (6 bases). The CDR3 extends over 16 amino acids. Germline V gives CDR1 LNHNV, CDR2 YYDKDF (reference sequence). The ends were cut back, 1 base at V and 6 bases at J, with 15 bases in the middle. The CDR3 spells CATSRASGPGSGELFF. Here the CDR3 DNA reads TGTGCCACCAGCAGAGCAAGCGGGCCCGGGTCCGGGGAGCTGTTTTTT. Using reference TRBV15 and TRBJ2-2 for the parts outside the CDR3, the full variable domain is DAMVIQNPRYQVTQFGKPVTLSCSQTLNHNVMYWYQQKSSQAPKLLFHYYDKDFNNEADTPDNFQSRRPNTSFCFLDIRSPGLGDTAMYLCATSRASGPGSGELFFGEGSRLTVL.

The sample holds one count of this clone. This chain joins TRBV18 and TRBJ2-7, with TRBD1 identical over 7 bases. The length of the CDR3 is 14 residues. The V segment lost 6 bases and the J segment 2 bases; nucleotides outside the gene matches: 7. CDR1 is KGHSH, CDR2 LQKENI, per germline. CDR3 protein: CASSDGQAPYEQYF. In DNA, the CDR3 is TGTGCCAGCTCGGATGGACAGGCGCCCTACGAGCAGTACTTC.

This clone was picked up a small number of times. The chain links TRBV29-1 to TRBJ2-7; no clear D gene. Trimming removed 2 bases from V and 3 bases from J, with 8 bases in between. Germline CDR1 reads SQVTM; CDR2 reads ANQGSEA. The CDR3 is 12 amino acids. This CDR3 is CSVENILYEQYF. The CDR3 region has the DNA TGCAGCGTTGAAAACATCCTCTACGAGCAGTACTTC.

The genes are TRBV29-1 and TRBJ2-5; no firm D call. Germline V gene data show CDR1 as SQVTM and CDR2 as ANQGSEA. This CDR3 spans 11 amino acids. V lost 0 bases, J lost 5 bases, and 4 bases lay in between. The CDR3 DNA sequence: TGCAGCGTTGAAGACTATGAGACCCAGTACTTC. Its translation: CSVEDYETQYF. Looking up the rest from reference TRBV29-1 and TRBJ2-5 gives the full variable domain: SAVISQKPSRDICQRGTSLTIQCQVDSQVTMMFWYRQQPGQSLTLIATANQGSEATYESGFVIDKFPISRPNLTFSTLTVSNMSPEDSSIYLCSVEDYETQYFGPGTRLLVL.

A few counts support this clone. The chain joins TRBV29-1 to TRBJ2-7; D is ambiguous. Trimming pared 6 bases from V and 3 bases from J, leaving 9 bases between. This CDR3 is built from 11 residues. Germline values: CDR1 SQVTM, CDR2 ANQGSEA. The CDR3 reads CSVANVYEQYF. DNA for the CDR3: TGCAGCGTCGCCAACGTCTACGAGCAGTACTTC.

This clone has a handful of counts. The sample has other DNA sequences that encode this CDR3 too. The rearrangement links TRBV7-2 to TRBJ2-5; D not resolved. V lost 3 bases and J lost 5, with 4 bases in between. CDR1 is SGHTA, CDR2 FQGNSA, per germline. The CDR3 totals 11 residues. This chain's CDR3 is CASSFGETQYF. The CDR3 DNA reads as TGTGCCAGCAGCTTCGGGGAGACCCAGTACTTC.

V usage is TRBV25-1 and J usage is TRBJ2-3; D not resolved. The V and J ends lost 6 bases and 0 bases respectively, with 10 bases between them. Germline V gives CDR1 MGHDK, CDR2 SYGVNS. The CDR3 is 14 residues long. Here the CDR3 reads CASSRMGSTDTQYF. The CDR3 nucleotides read TGTGCCAGCAGCCGAATGGGGAGCACAGATACGCAGTATTTT.